This is a list of T cell receptor beta chains from one sample in a study of T cell repertoires in cytomegalovirus infection. TCRdb processed the reads anew with MiXCR; each CDR3 protein has one entry. The sample includes some 440,000 distinct CDR3 sequences, 25% to 40% of them seen just once. Sequenced material: PBMCs. These receptors were obtained from a human donor in good health (CMV status not recorded). Some clones in this sample may be carry-over from other donors' samples. Both conserved end residues are part of each CDR3. A D gene is named only where the DNA matches it firmly. Expanded clones are given a class, and other clones once, few, many or no size at all.

>TRBD2|-|TRBJ2-3|TRBV28
TGTGCCAGCAGGAGACGGGCTAGCGGGGTTAAAACAGATACGCAGTATTTT
CASRRRASGVKTDTQYF
>TRBD2|-|TRBJ2-1|TRBV27
TGTGCCAGCGCCCCGTGGGGGGGGTTCGATGAGCAGTTCTTC
CASAPWGGFDEQFF
>-|-|TRBJ2-3|TRBV13
TGTGCCAGCAGCTTCGGAGGGTCCTTCACAGATACGCAGTATTTT
CASSFGGSFTDTQYF
>-|-|TRBJ2-7|TRBV4-3
TGCGCCAGCAGCCAAGATGATTCCGTAGGCCTCGGCGAGCAGTACTTC
CASSQDDSVGLGEQYF
>-|few|TRBJ2-3|TRBV10-3
TGTGCCATCAGGAGTGGGGGCCGGCTAGATACGCAGTATTTT
CAIRSGGRLDTQYF
>-|few|TRBJ1-4|TRBV10-3
TGTGCCATCACTATAGACAGCCCTAGGAGGAGGAATGAAAAACTGTTTTTT
CAITIDSPRRRNEKLFF
>-|few|TRBJ1-1|TRBV7-9
TGTGCCAGCAGCGAAGGGGAGGCAGGGGAGAACACTGAAGCTTTCTTT
CASSEGEAGENTEAFF
>TRBD2|many|TRBJ2-5|TRBV6-5
TGTGCCAGCAGTTACTCGGGACTAGCGGGGGGAGAGACCCAGTACTTC
CASSYSGLAGGETQYF
>-|many|TRBJ2-2|TRBV6-5
TGTGCCAGCAGTCTTGAAGGGAAGGGACCCAACACCGGGGAGCTGTTTTTT
CASSLEGKGPNTGELFF
>-|-|TRBJ1-5|TRBV6-6
TGTGCCAGCAGTCAGCTAGATAGCAATCAGCCCCAGCATTTT
CASSQLDSNQPQHF
>-|few|TRBJ1-1|TRBV14
TGTGCCAGCAGCCAAGATTTGCGCGCACCGACGCCTTTCTTT
CASSQDLRAPTPFF